Shown below are 16 T cell receptor beta chains from a single sample sequenced in a study of cytomegalovirus exposure and HLA in healthy donors. Primers included in the PCR were 60 Vbeta and 13 Jbeta primers. Method: immunoSEQ multiplex PCR; TCRdb's copy keeps in-frame clones and lacks some. The data hold roughly 140,000 clones, with around three fifths observed a single time. Material: PBMCs. The receptors here all came from a woman younger than 45 in good health and CMV-seropositive.

The gene calls are TRBV5-4 and TRBJ1-1, with a possible D match to TRBD1 (5 bases). Trimming took 5 bases from V and 1 from J, leaving 18 bases between them. Per germline, CDR1 SGHNT and CDR2 YYREEE (reference sequence). This CDR3 is built from 16 residues. The CDR3 loop is CASSLPPGLQNTEAFF. In nucleotides, the CDR3 is TGTGCCAGCAGTCTGCCCCCGGGACTGCAGAACACTGAAGCTTTCTTT.

This chain uses TRBV10-3 with TRBJ2-6; 12 nucleotides match TRBD2. Germline CDR1 is ENHRY and CDR2 is SYGVKD. The CDR3 contains 17 residues. V shed 8 bases and J 0 bases; nucleotides not matched to a gene: 5. CDR3 region: CAIGGLAGFSGANVLTF. In DNA, the CDR3 is TGTGCCATCGGGGGACTAGCGGGCTTCTCTGGGGCCAACGTCCTGACTTTC.

The chain links TRBV10-3 to TRBJ1-5; possibly TRBD1 for D (6 bases). The V and J ends lost 7 bases and 0 bases respectively, with 10 bases between them. The germline gives CDR1 ENHRY, CDR2 SYGVKD. The length of the CDR3 is 14 residues. The CDR3 here is CAIKDSYSNQPQHF. CDR3 DNA sequence: TGTGCCATCAAGGACAGCTATAGCAATCAGCCCCAGCATTTT.

The chain carries TRBV18 and TRBJ2-1; no clear D gene. The CDR3 is made up of 13 amino acids. Germline V gene data show CDR1 as KGHSH and CDR2 as LQKENI. V was cut by 3 bases and J by 7 bases, with 10 bases left in between. The CDR3 DNA reads TGTGCCAGCTCACCCACAAGCGCAAATGAGCAGTTCTTC. Translating it yields CASSPTSANEQFF.

The V and J genes are TRBV5-1 and TRBJ2-3; TRBD2 matches at 12 bases. This CDR3 region has 17 residues. Germline values: CDR1 SGHRS, CDR2 YFSETQ. V shed 2 bases, J shed 2 bases, and the junction held 6 bases outside the gene matches. CDR3 in DNA: TGCGCCAGCAGCTTTGGGACTAGCGGGTGGAACACAGATACGCAGTATTTT. Protein: CASSFGTSGWNTDTQYF.

This clone was observed a handful of times. The rearrangement joins TRBV11-3 to TRBJ2-3, with a weak D call TRBD2 (5 bases). Germline V gene sequence: CDR1 SGHNT, CDR2 YENEEA. The CDR3 runs to 17 residues. The V gene lost 3 bases and the J gene lost 2 bases, with 18 bases spanning the gap. The CDR3 loop is CASSFPIPGSVTDTQYF. DNA for the CDR3: TGTGCCAGCAGCTTCCCTATCCCCGGTAGCGTCACAGATACGCAGTATTTT.

The chain links TRBV9 to TRBJ2-1; 9 nucleotides agree with TRBD2. The CDR3 consists of 16 residues. Germline V gives CDR1 SGDLS, CDR2 YYNGEE. The V and J ends lost 2 bases and 9 bases, in that order; junction bases with no gene match: 12. CDR3 protein: CASSVGGGGRAREQFF. The CDR3 bases are TGTGCCAGCAGCGTGGGGGGAGGCGGGAGGGCCCGTGAGCAGTTCTTC.

V usage is TRBV5-6 and J usage is TRBJ1-2; 8 positions match TRBD1. Looked up from germline, CDR1 is SGHDT and CDR2 is YYEEEE. Trimming took 4 bases from V and 8 from J; bases not matched to a gene: 7. CDR3 size: 13 residues. The CDR3 loop reads CASSRDRGGGYTF. The CDR3 DNA is TGTGCCAGCAGCCGAGACAGGGGAGGGGGCTACACCTTC. The complete variable domain, with remaining parts taken from reference TRBV5-6 and TRBJ1-2, reads DAGVTQSPTHLIKTRGQQVTLRCSPKSGHDTVSWYQQALGQGPQFIFQYYEEEERQRGNFPDRFSGHQFPNYSSELNVNALLLGDSALYLCASSRDRGGGYTFGSGTRLTVV.

This sequence joins TRBV2 and TRBJ1-3, with D tentatively TRBD1 (5 bases). V dropped 6 bases and J dropped 0 bases, with 12 bases sitting between them. CDR1 is SNHLY, CDR2 FYNNEI, per germline. The CDR3 has 15 amino acids. The CDR3, as DNA: TGTGCCAGCAGACCCCAGGGCTACTCTGGAAACACCATATATTTT. This codes for CASRPQGYSGNTIYF.

This rearrangement joins TRBV6-5 to TRBJ2-7; 7 bases align to TRBD1. In germline, CDR1 is MNHEY, CDR2 SVGAGI. The CDR3 is 15 residues long. Trimming took 2 bases from V and 4 from J; bases not matched to a gene: 8. DNA of the CDR3: TGTGCCAGCAGTTACGATCCAGGGGGTTGGTACGAGCAGTACTTC. This translates into CASSYDPGGWYEQYF.

This chain links TRBV19 with TRBJ1-1; a possible D gene is TRBD1 (5 bases). This CDR3 contains 15 residues. Looked up from germline, CDR1 is LNHDA and CDR2 is SQIVND (reference sequence). Trimming left V 0 bases short and J 5 bases short, with 13 bases between. CDR3 sequence reads: CASSIEGWGRTEAFF. For the CDR3, the DNA is TGTGCCAGTAGTATAGAGGGCTGGGGGAGGACTGAAGCTTTCTTT.

The J gene is TRBJ2-3, the V gene TRBV5-4, with 8 bases lining up with TRBD1. The J segment lost 4 bases and the V segment lost 4 bases, leaving 11 bases of the junction unmatched. Germline V CDR1 and CDR2: SGHNT, YYREEE (reference sequence). This CDR3 is 16 amino acids long. CDR3: CASSPAGRGQSDTQYF. The CDR3 DNA reads TGTGCCAGCAGCCCCGCGGGCAGGGGGCAGTCAGATACGCAGTATTTT.

This chain joins TRBV2 and TRBJ1-1, with unresolved D. The V end lost 8 bases, the J end lost 5 bases, and 15 bases lay between the germline ends. The CDR3 covers 13 residues. Germline assignment: CDR1 SNHLY and CDR2 FYNNEI. The DNA for the CDR3 is TGTGCCAGCCTATTGGAGGCGGGGACTGAAGCTTTCTTT. Amino acids: CASLLEAGTEAFF.

The chain joins TRBV4-1 to TRBJ2-5; D gene uncertain. The J call is in doubt because the DNA end fits TRBJ2-7 better. The CDR3 consists of 15 residues. Germline CDR1 reads MGHRA; CDR2 reads YSYEKL. The CDR3 DNA sequence: TGCGCCAGCAGCCAAGTGCCGGGTGGTTCCTACGAGCAGTACTTC. This translates into CASSQVPGGSYEQYF.

This chain joins TRBV12-5 and TRBJ1-2; D perhaps matches TRBD1 (6 bases). V dropped 2 bases and J dropped 8 bases, with 15 bases sitting between them. CDR1 is LGHNT, CDR2 FRNRAP, per germline. This CDR3 contains 14 residues. The CDR3 sequence: CASGLRGGSSGYTF. CDR3 in DNA: TGTGCTAGTGGTTTGAGGGGGGGCTCGTCAGGCTACACCTTC. Full variable domain (missing parts from reference TRBV12-5 and TRBJ1-2): DARVTQTPRHKVTEMGQEVTMRCQPILGHNTVFWYRQTMMQGLELLAYFRNRAPLDDSGMPKDRFSAEMPDATLATLKIQPSEPRDSAVYFCASGLRGGSSGYTFGSGTRLTVV.

This clone has more than one count but fewer than ten. This chain links TRBV7-6 with TRBJ2-7; perhaps TRBD2 as D (6 bases). Per the germline V gene, CDR1 is SGHVS and CDR2 is FNYEAQ. The CDR3 length is 15 residues. V was shortened by 0 bases and J by 2 bases, with 11 bases between the two germline ends. The CDR3 spells CASSLARDSAYEQYF. The CDR3 nucleotides read TGTGCCAGCAGCTTAGCGCGGGACTCAGCCTACGAGCAGTACTTC.